The source of this T cell receptor beta chain is a study of blood T cell repertoires in COVID-19. Study at large: Acute-phase and convalescent COVID-19 samples originated in the United States, Italy and Spain. The cDNA or gDNA used as material had been derived from T cells, B-cell-depleted T cells, or PBMCs.

TCRdb's copy holds only in-frame clones and misses some; the assay was immunoSEQ multiplex PCR. The table records around 400,000 clones, 90% to 95% of them present only once. Exposed enrollees encountered a COVID-19 case at some point within 2 weeks before study entry. The ends were cut back, 4 bases at V and 1 base at J, with 5 bases in the middle. Looked up from germline, CDR1 is LGHDT and CDR2 is YNNKEL (reference sequence). The CDR3 totals 13 residues. Input material: PBMCs or T cells enriched from blood (not recorded which). The V gene is TRBV3-1 (or the pseudogene TRBV3-2), the J gene TRBJ2-1; D remains unclear. This clonotype was obtained from a woman between 35 and 50 years old who had been exposed to COVID-19. This chain's CDR3 is CASSPLSYNEQFF. DNA for the CDR3: TGTGCCAGCAGCCCCTTGTCCTACAATGAGCAGTTCTTC.